This T cell receptor beta chain originates from a study of blood T cell repertoires in COVID-19. Whole-study context: Samples of COVID-19 (acute and convalescent) were obtained from the United States, Italy and Spain. T cells, B-cell-depleted T cells, or PBMCs provided the cDNA or gDNA that served as material.

CDR1 is LNHDA, CDR2 SQIVND, per germline (reference sequence). The V gene end was trimmed by 3 bases and the J gene end by 4 bases; junction bases not matched to a gene: 6. The length of the CDR3 is 16 residues. In the authors' methods: Reference gene primer amplification gave estimated nucleated cell counts. This table comes from immunoSEQ multiplex PCR, and its TCRdb copy is limited to in-frame clones, with some not included. The V and J calls and clone size are taken from that table; D and trimming were inferred from the DNA. The data contain over 100,000 clones, roughly three quarters of them singletons.

The receptor's source is an older woman with acute or convalescent COVID-19. The sequencing input was peripheral blood. The rearrangement links TRBV19 to TRBJ2-1, with 10 nucleotides matching TRBD2. Written as DNA, the CDR3 is TGTGCCAGTAGTATCCCTAGGACTAGCGGATACAATGAGCAGTTCTTC. Protein product: CASSIPRTSGYNEQFF.